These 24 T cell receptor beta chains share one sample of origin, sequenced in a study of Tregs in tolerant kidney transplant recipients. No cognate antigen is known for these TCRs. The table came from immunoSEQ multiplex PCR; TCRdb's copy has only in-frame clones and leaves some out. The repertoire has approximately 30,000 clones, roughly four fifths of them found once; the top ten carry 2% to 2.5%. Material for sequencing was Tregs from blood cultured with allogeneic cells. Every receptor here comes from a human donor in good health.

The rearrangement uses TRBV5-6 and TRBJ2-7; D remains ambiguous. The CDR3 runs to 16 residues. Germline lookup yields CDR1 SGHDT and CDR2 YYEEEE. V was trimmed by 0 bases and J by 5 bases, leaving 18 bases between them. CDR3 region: CASSLAGSGLLNEQYF. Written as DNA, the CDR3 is TGTGCCAGCAGCTTGGCTGGTTCGGGCCTCCTTAACGAGCAGTACTTC.

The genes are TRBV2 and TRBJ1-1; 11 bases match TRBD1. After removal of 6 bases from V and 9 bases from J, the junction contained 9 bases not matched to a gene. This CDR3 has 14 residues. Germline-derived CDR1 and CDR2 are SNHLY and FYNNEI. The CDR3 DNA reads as TGTGCCAGCAGGGCGGGACAGGGGGGGCCTAAAGCTTTCTTT. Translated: CASRAGQGGPKAFF.

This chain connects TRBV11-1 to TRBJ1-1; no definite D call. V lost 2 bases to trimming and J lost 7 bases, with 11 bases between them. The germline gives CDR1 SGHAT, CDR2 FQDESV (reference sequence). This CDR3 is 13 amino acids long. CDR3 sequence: CASSLKGEGEAFF. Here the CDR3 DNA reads TGTGCCAGCAGCTTAAAGGGCGAGGGTGAAGCTTTCTTT.

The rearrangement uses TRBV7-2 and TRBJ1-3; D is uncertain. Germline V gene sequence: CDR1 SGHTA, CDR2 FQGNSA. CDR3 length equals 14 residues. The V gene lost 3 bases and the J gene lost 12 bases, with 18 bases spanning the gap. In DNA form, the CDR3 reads TGTGCCAGCAGCTTCCAAGGCGCCACCGGTGGCATATATTTT. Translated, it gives CASSFQGATGGIYF.

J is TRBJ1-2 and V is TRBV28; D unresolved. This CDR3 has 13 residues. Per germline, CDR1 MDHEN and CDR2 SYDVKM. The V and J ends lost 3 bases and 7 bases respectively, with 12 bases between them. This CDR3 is CASSLRLIGGYTF. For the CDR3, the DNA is TGTGCCAGCAGTTTGAGACTTATCGGTGGCTACACCTTC.

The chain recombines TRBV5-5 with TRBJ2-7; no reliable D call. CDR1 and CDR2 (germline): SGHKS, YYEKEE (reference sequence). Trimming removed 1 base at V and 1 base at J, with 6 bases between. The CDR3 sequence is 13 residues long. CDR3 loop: CASSLKGSYEQYF. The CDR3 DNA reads TGTGCCAGCAGCTTGAAGGGTTCCTACGAGCAGTACTTC.

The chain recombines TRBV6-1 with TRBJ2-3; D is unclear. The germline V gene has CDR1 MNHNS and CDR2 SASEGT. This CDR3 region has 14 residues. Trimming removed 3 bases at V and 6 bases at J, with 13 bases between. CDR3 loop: CASSDHRPYDTQYF. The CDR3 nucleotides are TGTGCCAGCAGTGACCACCGACCGTACGATACGCAGTATTTT.

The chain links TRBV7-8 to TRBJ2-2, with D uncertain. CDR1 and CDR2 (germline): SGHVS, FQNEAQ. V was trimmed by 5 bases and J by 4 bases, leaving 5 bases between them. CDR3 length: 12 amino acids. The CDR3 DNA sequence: TGTGCCAGCAGCCCAGCCACCGGGGAGCTGTTTTTT. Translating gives CASSPATGELFF.

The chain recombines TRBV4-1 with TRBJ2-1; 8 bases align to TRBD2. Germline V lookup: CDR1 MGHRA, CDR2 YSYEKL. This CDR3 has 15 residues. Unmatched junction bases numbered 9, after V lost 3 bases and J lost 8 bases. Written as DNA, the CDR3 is TGCGCCAGCAGCCATGATGTAGCGGGAAAAGATGAGCAGTTCTTC. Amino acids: CASSHDVAGKDEQFF.

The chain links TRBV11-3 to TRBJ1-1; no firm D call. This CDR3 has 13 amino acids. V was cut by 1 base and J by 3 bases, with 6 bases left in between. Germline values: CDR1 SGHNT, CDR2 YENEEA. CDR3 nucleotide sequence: TGTGCCAGCAGCTTAGTCGAGGACACTGAAGCTTTCTTT. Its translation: CASSLVEDTEAFF.

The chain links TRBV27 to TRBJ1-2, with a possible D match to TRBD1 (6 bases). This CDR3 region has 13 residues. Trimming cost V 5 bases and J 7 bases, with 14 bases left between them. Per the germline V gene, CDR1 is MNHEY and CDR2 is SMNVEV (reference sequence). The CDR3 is CASSPWGRGGYTF. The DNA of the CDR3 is TGTGCCAGCAGTCCCTGGGGGCGCGGTGGCTACACCTTC.

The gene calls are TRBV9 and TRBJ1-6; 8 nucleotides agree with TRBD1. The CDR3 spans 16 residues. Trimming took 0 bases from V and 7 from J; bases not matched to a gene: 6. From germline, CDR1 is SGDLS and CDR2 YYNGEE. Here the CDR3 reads CASSVARDRPNSPLHF. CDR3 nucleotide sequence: TGTGCCAGCAGCGTAGCCAGGGACAGGCCCAATTCACCCCTCCACTTT.

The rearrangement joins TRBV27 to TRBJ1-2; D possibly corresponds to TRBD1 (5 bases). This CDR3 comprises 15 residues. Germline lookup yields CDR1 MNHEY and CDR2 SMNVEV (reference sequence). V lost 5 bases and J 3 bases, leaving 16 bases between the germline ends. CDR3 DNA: TGTGCCAGCAGTCCCAGACAGATTACCTACTATGGCTACACCTTC. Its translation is CASSPRQITYYGYTF.

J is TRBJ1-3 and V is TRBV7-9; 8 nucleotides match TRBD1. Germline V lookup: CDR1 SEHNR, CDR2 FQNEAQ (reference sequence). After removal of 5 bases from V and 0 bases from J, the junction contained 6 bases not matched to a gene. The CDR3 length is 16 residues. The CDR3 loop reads CASSRGQASSGNTIYF. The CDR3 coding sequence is TGTGCCAGCAGCCGGGGACAGGCGAGCTCTGGAAACACCATATATTTT.

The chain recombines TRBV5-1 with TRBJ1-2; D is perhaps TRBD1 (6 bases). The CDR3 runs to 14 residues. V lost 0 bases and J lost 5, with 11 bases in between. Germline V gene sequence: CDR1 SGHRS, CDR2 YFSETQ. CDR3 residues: CASSLAGTGYGYTF. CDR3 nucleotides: TGCGCCAGCAGCTTGGCCGGAACAGGGTATGGCTACACCTTC.

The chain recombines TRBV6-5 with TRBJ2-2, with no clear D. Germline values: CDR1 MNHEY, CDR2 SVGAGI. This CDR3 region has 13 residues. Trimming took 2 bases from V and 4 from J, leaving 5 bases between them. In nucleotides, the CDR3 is TGTGCCAGCAGTTACCCGGGCACCGGGGAGCTGTTTTTT. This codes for CASSYPGTGELFF.

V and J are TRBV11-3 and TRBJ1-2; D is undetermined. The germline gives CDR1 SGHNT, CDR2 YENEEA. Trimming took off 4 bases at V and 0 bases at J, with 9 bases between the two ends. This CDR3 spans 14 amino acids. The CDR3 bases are TGTGCCAGCAGCTCGGGCAGGTCTAACTATGGCTACACCTTC. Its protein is CASSSGRSNYGYTF.

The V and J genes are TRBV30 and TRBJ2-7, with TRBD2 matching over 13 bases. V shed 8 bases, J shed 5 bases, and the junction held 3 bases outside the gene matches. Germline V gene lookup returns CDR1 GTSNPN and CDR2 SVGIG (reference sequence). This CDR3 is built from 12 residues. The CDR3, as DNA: TGTGCCAGACTAGCGGGAGGTAACGAGCAGTACTTC. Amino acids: CARLAGGNEQYF.

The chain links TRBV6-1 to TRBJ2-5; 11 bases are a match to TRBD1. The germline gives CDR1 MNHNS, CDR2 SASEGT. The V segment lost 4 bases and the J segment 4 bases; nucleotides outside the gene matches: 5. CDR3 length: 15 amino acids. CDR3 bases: TGTGCCAGCAGTGCGGACAGGGGGCGGCGAGAGACCCAGTACTTC. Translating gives CASSADRGRRETQYF.

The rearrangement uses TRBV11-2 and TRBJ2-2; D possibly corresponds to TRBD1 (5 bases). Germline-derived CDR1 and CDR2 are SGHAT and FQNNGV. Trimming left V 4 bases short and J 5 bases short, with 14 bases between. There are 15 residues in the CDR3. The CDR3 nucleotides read TGTGCCAGCAGCTCGACAGCGATATTTACCGGGGAGCTGTTTTTT. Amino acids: CASSSTAIFTGELFF.

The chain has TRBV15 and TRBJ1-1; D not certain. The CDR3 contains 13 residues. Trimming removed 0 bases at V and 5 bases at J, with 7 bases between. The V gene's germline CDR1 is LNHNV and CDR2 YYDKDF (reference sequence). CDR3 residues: CATSRDYGTEAFF. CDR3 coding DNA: TGTGCCACCAGCAGAGATTATGGAACTGAAGCTTTCTTT.

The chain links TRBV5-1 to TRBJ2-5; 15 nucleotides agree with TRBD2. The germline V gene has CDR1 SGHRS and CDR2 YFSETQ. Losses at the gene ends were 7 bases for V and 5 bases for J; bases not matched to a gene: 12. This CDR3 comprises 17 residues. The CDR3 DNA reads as TGCGCCAGCGGCCCGGGACTAGCGGGGGGTTTCGGGGAGACCCAGTACTTC. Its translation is CASGPGLAGGFGETQYF.

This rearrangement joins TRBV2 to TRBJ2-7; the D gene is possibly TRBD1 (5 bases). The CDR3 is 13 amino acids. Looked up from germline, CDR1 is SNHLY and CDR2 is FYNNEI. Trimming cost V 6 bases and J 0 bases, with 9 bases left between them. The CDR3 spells CASSSRDSYEQYF. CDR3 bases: TGTGCCAGCAGCAGCAGGGACTCCTACGAGCAGTACTTC.

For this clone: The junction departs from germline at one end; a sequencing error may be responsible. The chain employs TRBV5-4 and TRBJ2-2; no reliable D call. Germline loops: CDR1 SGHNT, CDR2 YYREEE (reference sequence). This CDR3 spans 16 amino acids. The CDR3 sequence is CASSLGPLANTGELFF. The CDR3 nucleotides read TGTGCCAGCAGTTTGGGTCCGCTCGCGAACACCGGGGAGCTGTTTTTT.